What follows describes a single T cell receptor beta chain. CDR3 length equals 16 residues. Per germline, CDR1 SGDLS and CDR2 YYNGEE. Trimming left V 0 bases short and J 6 bases short, with 17 bases between. Clones were read by immunoSEQ multiplex PCR, and TCRdb kept only the in-frame ones, dropping some. The repertoire includes about 89,000 clones, about 84% of them detected once, and less than 2.5% sits in the top ten. The data are from a study of control samples from healthy donors and cancer patients. Sequenced sample: blood. The V gene is TRBV9, the J gene TRBJ2-3; unclear D gene. The source of this sequence is a woman aged 40 to 50 in good health. CDR3 in amino acids: CASSVADTPLGDTQYF. CDR3 nucleotide sequence: TGTGCCAGCAGCGTAGCCGACACTCCACTCGGGGATACGCAGTATTTT.